The rows below give T cell receptor beta chains drawn from one sample of a study of cytomegalovirus exposure and HLA in healthy donors. TCRdb's copy holds only in-frame clones and misses some; the assay was immunoSEQ multiplex PCR. The table records 76,000 or so clones, 94% of them present only once. The sample comprised PBMCs. The receptor set was obtained from a young woman in good health and CMV-seronegative. Each CDR3 is given with its conserved first and last residue. A D gene is named only where the DNA matches it firmly. Expanded clones get a size class; other rows say once, few or many, or leave the size out.

v_gene	j_gene	d_gene	abundance	CDR3aa	CDR3nt
TRBV5-4	TRBJ2-7	NA	NA	CASSFPGRNEQYF	TGTGCCAGCAGCTTTCCAGGGAGGAACGAGCAGTACTTC
TRBV6-1	TRBJ2-7	TRBD2	NA	CASSEWASGAYEQYF	TGTGCCAGCAGTGAATGGGCTAGCGGGGCCTACGAGCAGTACTTC
TRBV30	TRBJ1-6	NA	few	CAWTTSGGGRSPLHF	TGTGCCTGGACCACTTCGGGGGGGGGACGATCACCCCTCCACTTT
TRBV29-1	TRBJ2-1	NA	NA	CSVEGGGGGKQFF	TGCAGCGTTGAAGGAGGAGGTGGCGGGAAGCAGTTCTTC
TRBV19	TRBJ1-2	TRBD1	NA	CASESVDRGNYGYTF	TGTGCCAGTGAGTCTGTTGACAGGGGGAACTATGGCTACACCTTC
TRBV5-5	TRBJ2-3	NA	NA	CASSLLPDGADTQYF	TGTGCCAGCAGCCTACTACCAGACGGGGCAGATACGCAGTATTTT
TRBV29-1	TRBJ2-1	NA	NA	CSVVRSYNEQFF	TGCAGCGTTGTCCGCTCCTACAATGAGCAGTTCTTC
TRBV11-3	TRBJ1-4	NA	NA	CASSPGDRGEKLFF	TGTGCCAGCAGCCCGGGGGACCGGGGGGAAAAACTGTTTTTT
TRBV19	TRBJ1-1	NA	NA	CASSVLEGATGHTEAFF	TGTGCCAGTAGTGTACTGGAAGGGGCTACGGGCCACACTGAAGCTTTCTTT
TRBV6-1	TRBJ1-1	NA	NA	CASSEQVNTEAFF	TGTGCCAGCAGTGAACAGGTGAACACTGAAGCTTTCTTT
TRBV11-2	TRBJ2-1	TRBD1	NA	CASSRPGTGNEQFF	TGTGCCAGCAGCCGTCCCGGGACAGGGAATGAGCAGTTCTTC
TRBV5-6	TRBJ2-5	NA	NA	CASSLAQGGMETQYF	TGTGCCAGCAGCTTGGCGCAGGGGGGAATGGAGACCCAGTACTTC
TRBV21-1	TRBJ1-6	NA	NA	CASSSRDRDHSPLHF	TGTGCCAGCAGCAGCCGGGACAGGGACCATTCACCCCTCCACTTT
TRBV10-3	TRBJ2-2	NA	NA	CAATGTSPNTGELFF	TGTGCCGCCACCGGGACATCTCCCAACACCGGGGAGCTGTTTTTT
TRBV4-2	TRBJ2-5	NA	NA	CASSQTVGGETQYF	TGTGCCAGCAGCCAAACGGTGGGGGGAGAGACCCAGTACTTC
TRBV7-2	TRBJ1-6	NA	NA	CASSPTVEGYNSPLHF	TGTGCCAGCAGCCCTACCGTCGAGGGTTATAATTCACCCCTCCACTTT
TRBV9	TRBJ2-1	NA	NA	CASSVGIAEHNEQFF	TGTGCCAGCAGCGTAGGAATAGCGGAACATAATGAGCAGTTCTTC
TRBV7-8	TRBJ1-5	NA	NA	CASSLDAGQPQHF	TGTGCCAGCAGCTTAGATGCAGGACAGCCCCAGCATTTT
TRBV28	TRBJ2-3	TRBD1	NA	CASSPPYLGQGASTDTQYF	TGTGCCAGCAGTCCTCCATATTTGGGACAGGGGGCTAGCACAGATACGCAGTATTTT
TRBV27	TRBJ2-2	NA	NA	CASTERVLTNTGELFF	TGTGCCAGCACCGAGAGGGTCCTAACGAACACCGGGGAGCTGTTTTTT
TRBV30	TRBJ1-5	TRBD1	NA	CAWSPRDRGSNQPQHF	TGTGCCTGGTCTCCTCGGGACAGGGGAAGCAATCAGCCCCAGCATTTT
TRBV6-1	TRBJ1-5	TRBD1	NA	CASSPSGTGDQPQHF	TGTGCCAGCAGTCCTTCCGGGACAGGGGATCAGCCCCAGCATTTT
TRBV27	TRBJ1-6	NA	NA	CASSLRQLNSPLHF	TGTGCCAGCAGTTTAAGACAGCTTAATTCACCCCTCCACTTT
TRBV19	TRBJ1-2	NA	NA	CASGRTTLNYGYTF	TGTGCCAGTGGTCGGACAACGCTAAACTATGGCTACACCTTC
TRBV5-5	TRBJ1-3	NA	NA	CASSNQDISGNTIYF	TGTGCCAGCAGCAATCAGGATATCTCTGGAAACACCATATATTTT
TRBV5-4	TRBJ1-2	NA	NA	CASSFRGSGDGYTF	TGTGCCAGCAGCTTTAGGGGGTCCGGGGATGGCTACACCTTC